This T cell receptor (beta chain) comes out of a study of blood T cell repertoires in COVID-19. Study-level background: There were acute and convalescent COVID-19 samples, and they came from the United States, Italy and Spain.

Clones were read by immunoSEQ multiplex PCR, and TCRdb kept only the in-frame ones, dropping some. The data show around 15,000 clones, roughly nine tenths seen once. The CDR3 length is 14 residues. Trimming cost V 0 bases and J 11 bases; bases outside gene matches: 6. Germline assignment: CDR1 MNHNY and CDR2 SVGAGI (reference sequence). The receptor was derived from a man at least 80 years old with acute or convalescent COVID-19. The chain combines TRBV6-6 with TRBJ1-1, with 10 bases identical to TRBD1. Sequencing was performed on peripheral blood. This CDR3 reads CASSYSRTGGPAFF. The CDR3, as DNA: TGTGCCAGCAGTTACTCCCGGACAGGGGGACCTGCTTTCTTT.